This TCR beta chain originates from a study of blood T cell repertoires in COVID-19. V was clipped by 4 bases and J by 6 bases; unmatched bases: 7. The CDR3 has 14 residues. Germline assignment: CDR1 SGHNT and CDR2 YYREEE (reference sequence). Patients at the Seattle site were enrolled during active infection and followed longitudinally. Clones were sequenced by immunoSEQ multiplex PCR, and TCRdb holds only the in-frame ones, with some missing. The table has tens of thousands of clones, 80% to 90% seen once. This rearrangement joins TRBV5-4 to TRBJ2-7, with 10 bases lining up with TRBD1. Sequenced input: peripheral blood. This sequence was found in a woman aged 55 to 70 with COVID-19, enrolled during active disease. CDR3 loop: CASSARQGAAEQYF. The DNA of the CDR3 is TGTGCCAGCAGCGCCCGACAGGGGGCGGCCGAGCAGTACTTC.